One and the same sample provided the 22 T cell receptor beta chains below, sequenced in a study of CD8 T cells in ankylosing spondylitis (dated by TCRdb to about 2017). The library was prepared using 5' RACE. Sequencer: Illumina HiSeq 2500. The public reads were reanalyzed by TCRdb: fastp trimming at Q25, MiXCR alignment, in-frame beta chains only. Each CDR3 protein appears once, grouped with its most common genes and DNA. The sample records 350,000 or so distinct CDR3 sequences, 9.5% to 13% of which are singletons. The ten largest make up roughly 9% of the sample. Sequenced material: blood, either unsorted or a sorted T cell fraction (not recorded which). These receptors all come from a female donor with ankylosing spondylitis or in good health (not recorded which).

Many counts were recorded for this clonotype. The chain combines TRBV6-5 with TRBJ1-2; 7 bases map to TRBD1. Germline loops: CDR1 MNHEY, CDR2 SVGAGI. V was clipped by 0 bases and J by 5 bases; unmatched bases: 6. The CDR3 is made up of 15 amino acids. The CDR3 DNA reads as TGTGCCAGCAGTTACTCGATAAACAGGGGTTATGGCTACACCTTC. This encodes CASSYSINRGYGYTF.

This clonotype turned up a few times. The chain combines TRBV7-2 with TRBJ2-7; a possible D gene is TRBD2 (7 bases). This CDR3 has 15 residues. The V end lost 2 bases, the J end lost 3 bases, and 14 bases lay between the germline ends. Germline loops: CDR1 SGHTA, CDR2 FQGNSA. This CDR3 is CASSLPWGGLYEQYF. The CDR3 DNA is TGTGCCAGCAGCTTACCATGGGGGGGCCTCTACGAGCAGTACTTC.

The chain couples TRBV20-1 to TRBJ1-6; 9 bases map to TRBD1. Germline V lookup: CDR1 DFQATT, CDR2 SNEGSKA (reference sequence). The CDR3 length is 17 residues. The chain's CDR3 is CCPRGDREQTYNSPLHF. The CDR3 DNA follows: TGCTGTCCTAGAGGGGACAGGGAGCAGACCTATAATTCACCCCTCCACTTT.

The gene calls are TRBV7-2 and TRBJ2-2; TRBD2 agrees at 14 bases. This CDR3 has 16 residues. Per the germline V gene, CDR1 is SGHTA and CDR2 is FQGNSA. V shed 5 bases and J 3 bases; nucleotides not matched to a gene: 2. This chain's CDR3 is CASSPGLAGDTGELFF. The CDR3 DNA reads as TGTGCCAGCAGCCCGGGACTAGCGGGAGACACCGGGGAGCTGTTTTTT.

J is TRBJ1-2 and V is TRBV5-1, with D possibly being TRBD1 (6 bases). CDR3 length: 11 residues. The V gene's germline CDR1 is SGHRS and CDR2 YFSETQ. V gave up 3 bases and J gave up 8 bases, with 8 bases separating them. The CDR3 sequence: CASSSGVGYTF. In nucleotides, the CDR3 is TGCGCCAGCAGCTCAGGGGTCGGCTACACCTTC.

The CDR3 nucleotides are TGTGCCAGCAGTTACCACTCACAGGGCCCCAACACCTTC. Translated: CASSYHSQGPNTF. This chain joins TRBV6-5 and TRBJ1-2, with D perhaps matching TRBD1 (6 bases). Trimming took off 2 bases at V and 12 bases at J, with 16 bases between the two ends. There are 13 residues in the CDR3. CDR1 is MNHEY, CDR2 SVGAGI, per germline.

There are many counts of this clonotype. The rearrangement uses TRBV20-1 and TRBJ1-5; 7 bases are a match to TRBD1. The germline V gene encodes CDR1 DFQATT and CDR2 SNEGSKA (reference sequence). Trimming took 3 bases from V and 11 from J; bases not matched to a gene: 10. This CDR3 is 13 amino acids long. The CDR3 sequence: CSARRTGGSSQHF. CDR3 sequence (DNA): TGCAGTGCTAGGAGGACAGGTGGGTCGTCCCAGCATTTT.

This clonotype was detected many times. The V and J genes are TRBV20-1 and TRBJ2-1; 8 nucleotides agree with TRBD2. V dropped 5 bases and J dropped 4; count of bases not matched to a gene: 7. The CDR3 is 14 amino acids. Germline CDR1 reads DFQATT; CDR2 reads SNEGSKA (reference sequence). CDR3 sequence: CSADSGDLYNEQFF. The CDR3, as DNA: TGCAGTGCTGATAGCGGGGACCTTTACAATGAGCAGTTCTTC.

This clonotype was seen more than once but under ten times. The chain couples TRBV12-3 or TRBV12-4 to TRBJ2-1; possibly TRBD2 for D (6 bases). V lost 5 bases, J lost 13 bases, and 15 bases lay in between. The CDR3 consists of 12 residues. As DNA, the CDR3 is TGTGCCAGCAGTGATCCGGGACTCCCACAGTTCTTC. Amino acids: CASSDPGLPQFF.

This clonotype was observed at least ten times. The chain recombines TRBV7-2 with TRBJ2-1; no firm D call. The V gene's germline CDR1 is SGHTA and CDR2 FQGNSA. Trimming removed 3 bases from V and 4 bases from J, with 13 bases in between. This CDR3 comprises 15 residues. The CDR3 bases are TGTGCCAGCAGCTTCCGACCATTGCTTTACAATGAGCAGTTCTTC. Translated, it gives CASSFRPLLYNEQFF.

This clonotype was observed at least ten times. J is TRBJ2-1 and V is TRBV10-3, with unresolved D. Germline loops: CDR1 ENHRY, CDR2 SYGVKD. The V end lost 0 bases, the J end lost 8 bases, and 5 bases lay between the germline ends. The CDR3 loop spans 12 amino acids. The CDR3 region is CAISESADEQFF. CDR3 DNA sequence: TGTGCCATCAGTGAGTCGGCGGATGAGCAGTTCTTC.

There are many counts of this clonotype. The chain couples TRBV9 to TRBJ2-2, with D hard to call. CDR1 SGDLS and CDR2 YYNGEE come from the germline V gene. CDR3 length: 15 amino acids. The V and J ends lost 0 bases and 4 bases respectively, with 10 bases between them. As DNA, the CDR3 is TGTGCCAGCAGCGTAGAAAGCGTTCTCACCGGGGAGCTGTTTTTT. This gives the protein CASSVESVLTGELFF.

The gene calls are TRBV6-4 and TRBJ2-3; 9 bases agree with TRBD2. CDR1 is MRHNA and CDR2 is SNTAGT in the germline V gene. Germline trimming cut 2 bases from V and 1 base from J; bases unmatched to any gene: 4. The CDR3 contains 16 residues. CDR3 in amino acids: CASSDGVAGGTDTQYF. Here the CDR3 DNA reads TGTGCCAGCAGTGACGGGGTAGCGGGAGGCACAGATACGCAGTATTTT.

Ten or more counts support this clonotype. This sequence joins TRBV6-5 and TRBJ2-1, with a tentative D call TRBD1 (6 bases). CDR3 size: 12 residues. Germline V lookup: CDR1 MNHEY, CDR2 SVGAGI. V was cut by 0 bases and J by 13 bases, with 10 bases left in between. CDR3 nucleotides: TGTGCCAGCAGTTACTCGACAGGCCCCCAGTTCTTC. It codes for CASSYSTGPQFF.

This clonotype was observed a few times. The chain links TRBV7-9 to TRBJ2-1, with a weak D call TRBD1 (7 bases). Trimming removed 4 bases from V and 10 bases from J, with 17 bases in between. Germline lookup yields CDR1 SEHNR and CDR2 FQNEAQ (reference sequence). This CDR3 has 14 residues. The CDR3 coding sequence is TGTGCCAGCAGCTCTACAGGGGCCCGGGGGGAGCAGTTCTTC. Translation gives CASSSTGARGEQFF.

Concerning this clonotype: A much larger clone differs by one base, so this may be a read error. Since the CDR3 does not end with the conserved phenylalanine or tryptophan, this likely comes from a read error. This chain links TRBV9 with TRBJ2-3; a possible D gene is TRBD2 (6 bases). Germline loops: CDR1 SGDLS, CDR2 YYNGEE. CDR3 size: 16 residues. Trimming stripped 0 bases from V and 0 bases from J, with 11 bases between. The CDR3 bases are TGTGCCAGCAGCGTAGACGCGGAGGGGAGCACAGATACGCAGTATTAT. Translated: CASSVDAEGSTDTQYY.

This clonotype was picked up a small number of times. This chain links TRBV5-1 with TRBJ2-1; 12 bases agree with TRBD2. Germline lookup yields CDR1 SGHRS and CDR2 YFSETQ. The ends lost 0 bases at V and 1 base at J; junction bases unmatched: 20. The CDR3 is made up of 23 amino acids. The CDR3 DNA reads as TGCGCCAGCAGCTTGGGCGACAGGGGGCTAGGACTAGCGGGACTATATTCCTACAATGAGCAGTTCTTC. Protein product: CASSLGDRGLGLAGLYSYNEQFF.

The chain combines TRBV7-9 with TRBJ1-1, with no clear D. With 0 bases removed from V and 1 base from J, the gap between germline ends came to 6 bases. Germline assignment: CDR1 SEHNR and CDR2 FQNEAQ (reference sequence). CDR3 size: 14 residues. CDR3 residues: CASSLANPNTEAFF. As DNA, the CDR3 is TGTGCCAGCAGCTTAGCGAATCCGAACACTGAAGCTTTCTTT.

This clonotype was observed many times. The chain uses TRBV4-3 and TRBJ1-2; D is uncertain. The CDR3 spans 15 residues. CDR1 and CDR2 from the germline V gene are LGHNA and YSLEER. V was pared by 1 base and J by 5 bases, with 14 bases between. The CDR3 sequence is CASSQGLGGVYGYTF. CDR3 bases: TGCGCCAGCAGCCAAGGTTTGGGCGGAGTATATGGCTACACCTTC.

This clonotype was counted at least ten times. The chain joins TRBV12-3 or TRBV12-4 to TRBJ2-1; 9 bases match TRBD1. This CDR3 contains 13 residues. V was pared by 6 bases and J by 5 bases, with 2 bases of the junction left unmatched. Here the CDR3 reads CASRWTGDNEQFF. The CDR3 DNA follows: TGTGCCAGCAGATGGACAGGGGACAATGAGCAGTTCTTC.

This clonotype was counted many times. This chain links TRBV20-1 with TRBJ2-5; no reliable D call. The CDR3 is made up of 15 amino acids. CDR1 is DFQATT, CDR2 SNEGSKA, per germline (reference sequence). Trimming shortened V by 0 bases and J by 1 base, and 12 bases separated the two germline ends. The DNA for the CDR3 is TGCAGTGCTAGAGATAGCAGACCGTCCCAAGAGACCCAGTACTTC. Encoded protein: CSARDSRPSQETQYF.

This clonotype was seen ten or more times. J is TRBJ1-1 and V is TRBV6-1; no clear D gene. The CDR3 is 12 residues long. Trimming shortened V by 7 bases and J by 3 bases, and 9 bases separated the two germline ends. CDR1 MNHNS and CDR2 SASEGT come from the germline V gene. Here the CDR3 DNA reads TGTGCCAGCAAGGCAGGCTACACTGAAGCTTTCTTT. Protein product: CASKAGYTEAFF.